The sequence of this T cell receptor beta chain was determined in a study of blood T cell repertoires in COVID-19. On the study more broadly: COVID-19 samples from acute and convalescent phases originated in the United States, Italy and Spain. The analysed material was cDNA or gDNA that came from T cells, B-cell-depleted T cells, or PBMCs.

The CDR3 length is 17 residues. Methods used by the authors: Estimation of nucleated cell counts was performed using reference gene primer amplification. Clones were sequenced by immunoSEQ multiplex PCR, and TCRdb holds only the in-frame ones, with some missing. Clonal size and the V and J genes are those of that table, whereas D and trimming came from the DNA. Counted here are roughly 260,000 clones, approximately 85% occurring once; the ten biggest clones make up about 4.4%. The chain employs TRBV21-1 and TRBJ2-7; the table's D call, TRBD1, has no DNA check behind it. TRBV21-1 is reported as a pseudogene. This TCR was sampled from a woman aged 70-85 years with acute or convalescent COVID-19. What was sequenced was peripheral blood. The CDR3 protein is CASSKETPFSGAIEQYF. The CDR3 DNA is TGTGCCAGCAGCAAAGAGACCCCTTTCTCTGGGGCGATCGAGCAGTACTTC.